This T cell receptor (beta chain) was sequenced for a study of blood T cell repertoires in COVID-19. Study at large: The samples span acute and convalescent COVID-19 from the United States, Italy and Spain. PBMCs, B-cell-depleted T cells, or T cells were the source of the cDNA or gDNA that made up the material.

In the study's own analysis: Cell counts per sample came from amplifying reference gene primers. Only in-frame clones appear in the TCRdb table, and some are missing; sequencing was by immunoSEQ multiplex PCR. That table is the source of V, J and clone size, and D and trimming were worked out from the DNA. There are about 190,000 clones in the sample; about nine tenths occur only once, and around 7% lies in the top ten. Input material: peripheral blood. The sequence came from a man aged 35-49 years with acute or convalescent COVID-19.

CDR3: CASSIIDRGSGNTIYF. The CDR3 DNA is TGTGCCAGCAGCATAATAGACAGGGGTTCTGGAAACACCATATATTTT. V and J are TRBV7-2 and TRBJ1-3; 8 bases match TRBD1. V gave up 5 bases and J gave up 1 base; unmatched junction bases: 7. Germline V CDR1 and CDR2: SGHTA, FQGNSA. The CDR3 is made up of 16 amino acids.